The next 21 T cell receptor beta chains were all read from a single sample in a study of blood T cell repertoires in COVID-19. This table comes from immunoSEQ multiplex PCR, and its TCRdb copy is limited to in-frame clones, with some not included. The sample records a few hundred thousand clones, more than 70% being singletons. The sequenced sample consisted of peripheral blood. These receptors originate from a man aged 35 to 55 with acute or convalescent COVID-19.

This clone is a singleton in its sample. V usage is TRBV14 and J usage is TRBJ1-2; perhaps TRBD1 as D (6 bases). Germline assignment: CDR1 SGHDN and CDR2 FVKESK. The CDR3 extends over 13 amino acids. V lost 1 base and J lost 6, with 9 bases in between. CDR3 amino acids: CASSQGQAHGYTF. The DNA of the CDR3 is TGTGCCAGCAGCCAAGGACAGGCCCATGGCTACACCTTC.

The V call is TRBV7-2, the J call TRBJ1-2; weak D call: TRBD1 (5 bases). Germline V gene data show CDR1 as SGHTA and CDR2 as FQGNSA. The CDR3 is 14 residues long. Trimming shortened V by 5 bases and J by 5 bases, and 15 bases separated the two germline ends. The CDR3 is CASSPGHPGYGYTF. For the CDR3, the DNA is TGTGCCAGCAGCCCCGGACACCCAGGGTATGGCTACACCTTC.

This sequence joins TRBV6-5 and TRBJ2-7; maybe TRBD1 (6 bases). With 5 bases removed from V and 0 bases from J, the gap between germline ends came to 11 bases. CDR3 length: 14 amino acids. CDR1 and CDR2 (germline): MNHEY, SVGAGI. This CDR3 reads CASSPDSSSYEQYF. In nucleotides, the CDR3 is TGTGCCAGCAGTCCGGACAGTAGCTCCTACGAGCAGTACTTC.

The V gene is TRBV28, the J gene TRBJ1-2; possibly TRBD1 for D (6 bases). The CDR3 covers 11 residues. Germline V gene data show CDR1 as MDHEN and CDR2 as SYDVKM. V lost 2 bases and J 9 bases, leaving 7 bases between the germline ends. This chain's CDR3 is CASSLQGSYTF. In DNA, the CDR3 is TGTGCCAGCAGTTTACAGGGGAGCTACACCTTC.

About this clone: A junction end diverges from the germline sequence, so it may reflect a read error. The V call is TRBV7-7, the J call TRBJ2-3; TRBD2 matches at 8 bases. The CDR3 has 16 amino acids. Germline V gene data show CDR1 as SSHAT and CDR2 as FNYEAQ (reference sequence). In DNA, the CDR3 is TGTGCTAGCAGCCAAAATATAGCGGGAAGCGGAGATACGCAGTATTTT. This translates into CASSQNIAGSGDTQYF.

V and J are TRBV30 and TRBJ1-5; 8 nucleotides align to TRBD1. This CDR3 is built from 12 residues. Losses at the gene ends were 1 base for V and 11 bases for J; bases not matched to a gene: 4. Germline loops: CDR1 GTSNPN, CDR2 SVGIG (reference sequence). CDR3 sequence (DNA): TGTGCCTGGAGTGGGGAGACAGGGGCCCAGCATTTT. This sequence encodes CAWSGETGAQHF.

The chain is built from TRBV9 and TRBJ2-2; 8 bases are a match to TRBD1. Germline values: CDR1 SGDLS, CDR2 YYNGEE. There are 15 residues in the CDR3. V lost 3 bases and J lost 6; bases outside the gene matches: 7. As DNA, the CDR3 is TGTGCCAGCAGCGCAAGGACAGGGCGGTCCGGGGAGCTGTTTTTT. Its protein product is CASSARTGRSGELFF.

V gene TRBV6-5 combines with J gene TRBJ1-1, with 10 bases lining up with TRBD1. This CDR3 is built from 15 residues. In germline, CDR1 is MNHEY, CDR2 SVGAGI. The J segment lost 5 bases and the V segment lost 6 bases, leaving 9 bases of the junction unmatched. Written as DNA, the CDR3 is TGTGCCAGCAGGCCCGGGACAGGGGCTGGTACTGAAGCTTTCTTT. Residues: CASRPGTGAGTEAFF.

J is TRBJ2-1 and V is TRBV28; maybe TRBD2 (6 bases). There are 14 residues in the CDR3. Germline V gives CDR1 MDHEN, CDR2 SYDVKM. Deletions cut 6 bases from V and 2 bases from J, with 11 bases between. The CDR3 bases are TGTGCCAGCAGATGGGGGGATGCCTACAATGAGCAGTTCTTC. It encodes CASRWGDAYNEQFF.

The chain uses TRBV3-1 (or the pseudogene TRBV3-2) and TRBJ1-2, with TRBD1 matching 7 bases. Germline values: CDR1 LGHDT, CDR2 YNNKEL (reference sequence). The CDR3 has 15 amino acids. With V trimmed by 3 bases and J by 2 bases, 6 bases remained unmatched. CDR3 in DNA: TGTGCCAGCAGCCACTACCGACAGGGCAACTATGGCTACACCTTC. Amino acids: CASSHYRQGNYGYTF.

The J gene is TRBJ2-7, the V gene TRBV10-3; D possibly corresponds to TRBD1 (5 bases). Looked up from germline, CDR1 is ENHRY and CDR2 is SYGVKD. The CDR3 runs 15 residues. The germline V and J ends were trimmed by 6 bases and 0 bases, with 15 bases remaining between them. The chain's CDR3 is CAIRPGRESSYEQYF. DNA for the CDR3: TGTGCCATCAGACCAGGGCGCGAGAGCTCCTACGAGCAGTACTTC.

This clone was picked up one time. At one end, the junction sequence differs from germline, possibly due to a read error. The V gene is TRBV7-7, the J gene TRBJ2-1, with TRBD2 matching 10 bases. This CDR3 has 15 amino acids. Germline V gene data show CDR1 as SSHAT and CDR2 as FNYEAQ (reference sequence). As DNA, the CDR3 is TGTGCTAGCAGCAGGGGACTAGCGAGTAGAAATGAGCAGTTCTTC. Its translation is CASSRGLASRNEQFF. Filled out from reference TRBV7-7 and TRBJ2-1, the complete variable domain reads GAGVSQSPRYKVTKRGQDVTLRCDPISSHATLYWYQQALGQGPEFLTYFNYEAQPDKSGLPSDRFSAERPEGSISTLTIQRTEQRDSAMYRCASSRGLASRNEQFFGPGTRLTVL.

The V and J genes are TRBV7-9 and TRBJ2-1; 8 nucleotides align to TRBD2. The CDR3 spans 17 residues. With V trimmed by 1 base and J by 4 bases, 9 bases remained unmatched. Germline assignment: CDR1 SEHNR and CDR2 FQNEAQ (reference sequence). CDR3 in amino acids: CASSLGTGGYFYNEQFF. Here the CDR3 DNA reads TGTGCCAGCAGCTTAGGTACGGGGGGGTACTTTTACAATGAGCAGTTCTTC.

This clone was seen just once. The rearrangement links TRBV7-3 to TRBJ2-1, with D possibly being TRBD2 (5 bases). There are 16 residues in the CDR3. Looked up from germline, CDR1 is SGHTA and CDR2 is FQGTGA. Trimming shortened V by 5 bases and J by 6 bases, and 20 bases separated the two germline ends. The CDR3 here is CASSPRLGSSGNEQFF. CDR3 in DNA: TGTGCCAGCAGCCCACGCTTAGGGAGCTCGGGCAATGAGCAGTTCTTC.

The chain has TRBV19 and TRBJ2-3, with D hard to call. V lost 3 bases to trimming and J lost 0 bases, with 10 bases between them. Looked up from germline, CDR1 is LNHDA and CDR2 is SQIVND (reference sequence). CDR3 length equals 15 residues. CDR3 coding DNA: TGTGCCAGTAGTATTGCGGAGACTAGCACAGATACGCAGTATTTT. Amino acids: CASSIAETSTDTQYF. The variable domain in full, with the rest retrieved from reference TRBV19 and TRBJ2-3, is DGGITQSPKYLFRKEGQNVTLSCEQNLNHDAMYWYRQDPGQGLRLIYYSQIVNDFQKGDIAEGYSVSREKKESFPLTVTSAQKNPTAFYLCASSIAETSTDTQYFGPGTRLTVL.

The chain uses TRBV18 and TRBJ1-5, with 7 bases that match TRBD1. This CDR3 comprises 15 residues. Germline V gene sequence: CDR1 KGHSH, CDR2 LQKENI. J gave up 2 bases and V 5 bases, and 6 bases lay outside the gene matches. The CDR3 loop is CASSTTGLGNQPQHF. DNA of the CDR3: TGTGCCAGCTCAACGACAGGGCTTGGCAATCAGCCCCAGCATTTT.

Concerning this clone itself: This same CDR3 is encoded by further DNA sequences in the sample. V gene TRBV12-3 or TRBV12-4 combines with J gene TRBJ2-3; maybe TRBD1 (6 bases). V was trimmed by 5 bases and J by 9 bases, leaving 9 bases between them. The CDR3 is 11 residues long. The CDR3 nucleotides are TGTGCCAGCAGTCCTAGGGGGACGCAGTATTTT. Protein sequence: CASSPRGTQYF.

The chain carries TRBV5-8 and TRBJ1-5; D unresolved. The CDR3 runs 17 residues. Looked up from germline, CDR1 is SGHTS and CDR2 is YDEGEE. The V and J ends lost 0 bases and 0 bases respectively, with 13 bases between them. CDR3 sequence: CASSLDWQLNSNQPQHF. CDR3 nucleotides: TGTGCCAGCAGCTTGGATTGGCAGTTAAATAGCAATCAGCCCCAGCATTTT.

V gene TRBV5-4 combines with J gene TRBJ2-3; a possible D gene is TRBD1 (6 bases). Germline loops: CDR1 SGHNT, CDR2 YYREEE (reference sequence). Deletions cut 0 bases from V and 3 bases from J, with 11 bases between. CDR3 size: 15 residues. The CDR3 coding sequence is TGTGCCAGCAGCTTGGGTGCAGGGGAGACAGATACGCAGTATTTT. Its translation: CASSLGAGETDTQYF.

J is TRBJ1-1 and V is TRBV6-5; D is undetermined. The V end was cut by 0 bases, the J end by 0 bases, with 11 bases between. This CDR3 has 16 residues. Germline V CDR1 and CDR2: MNHEY, SVGAGI. DNA of the CDR3: TGTGCCAGCAGTTACTCGAAATATAACTTGAACACTGAAGCTTTCTTT. This gives the protein CASSYSKYNLNTEAFF.

The rearrangement links TRBV9 to TRBJ1-5, with a possible D match to TRBD1 (5 bases). Germline values: CDR1 SGDLS, CDR2 YYNGEE. V dropped 6 bases and J dropped 5 bases, with 15 bases sitting between them. The CDR3 sequence is 14 residues long. The CDR3 DNA reads TGTGCCAGCACTCCAGGGATAGCCGATCAGCCCCAGCATTTT. Translating it yields CASTPGIADQPQHF.